A single sample is the source of the 32 T cell receptor beta chains below, sequenced in a study of OX40 agonist ivuxolimab in advanced cancers. Clones were read by immunoSEQ multiplex PCR, and TCRdb kept only the in-frame ones, dropping some. The repertoire holds about 79,000 clones, with 90% as singletons. The sample here was CD4+ or CD8+ T cells sorted from blood, taken in a trial of the OX40 agonist ivuxolimab. The receptor set was obtained from an adult with an advanced solid tumor such as melanoma, head and neck, liver or kidney cancer.

The chain joins TRBV28 to TRBJ1-3, with D maybe TRBD1 (5 bases). The CDR3 runs 15 residues. The germline V and J ends were trimmed by 6 bases and 6 bases, with 18 bases remaining between them. Germline V gene lookup returns CDR1 MDHEN and CDR2 SYDVKM. CDR3 protein: CASRPEVQGKNTIYF. The CDR3 nucleotides are TGTGCCAGCAGGCCGGAGGTCCAGGGTAAAAACACCATATATTTT.

This sequence joins TRBV27 and TRBJ2-1; TRBD1 matches at 9 bases. The CDR3 is 15 residues long. V gave up 5 bases and J gave up 8 bases; unmatched junction bases: 10. CDR1 is MNHEY and CDR2 is SMNVEV in the germline V gene (reference sequence). CDR3 protein: CASSRSRDRVDEQFF. CDR3 nucleotides: TGTGCCAGCAGTCGGTCCCGGGACAGGGTCGATGAGCAGTTCTTC.

The V gene is TRBV18, the J gene TRBJ1-1, with D possibly matching TRBD1 (5 bases). V lost 1 base, J lost 5 bases, and 14 bases lay in between. There are 15 residues in the CDR3. In germline, CDR1 is KGHSH, CDR2 LQKENI. The CDR3 DNA is TGTGCCAGCTCACCACTTCCCCAGGGTGAGACTGAAGCTTTCTTT. Amino acid sequence: CASSPLPQGETEAFF.

CDR3 sequence (DNA): TGCGCCAGCACCAAGTCAGGGAGGGGCCTCCAAGAGACCCAGTACTTC. The encoded protein is CASTKSGRGLQETQYF. The chain uses TRBV5-1 and TRBJ2-5; 7 bases align to TRBD2. The CDR3 has 16 residues. V was clipped by 6 bases and J by 1 base; unmatched bases: 12. Germline V lookup: CDR1 SGHRS, CDR2 YFSETQ.

The chain links TRBV27 to TRBJ2-7, with D perhaps TRBD1 (8 bases). The CDR3 consists of 14 residues. Trimming shortened V by 6 bases and J by 6 bases, and 18 bases separated the two germline ends. The germline CDR1 and CDR2 sequences are MNHEY and SMNVEV (reference sequence). The CDR3 nucleotides are TGTGCCAGCAGCCAAAACAGGGGGGAGGGCGAGCAGTACGTC. Its translation: CASSQNRGEGEQYV.

The rearrangement uses TRBV9 and TRBJ2-5, with TRBD2 matching 13 bases. This CDR3 contains 17 residues. The junction had 6 bases not matched to a gene; V was cut back by 0 bases and J by 4 bases. Germline CDR1 and CDR2: SGDLS and YYNGEE. The DNA of the CDR3 is TGTGCCAGCAGCGTAGGAACTAGCGGGGGGGCCCGAGAGACCCAGTACTTC. This gives the protein CASSVGTSGGARETQYF.

The genes are TRBV14 and TRBJ1-2, with D unclear. The CDR3 runs 14 residues. V lost 2 bases, J lost 0 bases, and 7 bases lay in between. CDR1 is SGHDN and CDR2 is FVKESK in the germline V gene. The CDR3 is CASSQTGSNYGYTF. In DNA form, the CDR3 reads TGTGCCAGCAGCCAAACGGGCTCTAACTATGGCTACACCTTC.

The J gene is TRBJ1-2, the V gene TRBV18, with D unclear. This CDR3 region has 14 residues. Trimming stripped 2 bases from V and 0 bases from J, with 7 bases between. Per the germline V gene, CDR1 is KGHSH and CDR2 is LQKENI. CDR3 region: CASSPDQTNYGYTF. DNA for the CDR3: TGTGCCAGCTCACCAGACCAGACTAACTATGGCTACACCTTC. Complete variable domain (other parts from reference TRBV18 and TRBJ1-2): NAGVMQNPRHLVRRRGQEARLRCSPMKGHSHVYWYRQLPEEGLKFMVYLQKENIIDESGMPKERFSAEFPKEGPSILRIQQVVRGDSAAYFCASSPDQTNYGYTFGSGTRLTVV.

The gene calls are TRBV10-3 and TRBJ2-2; no firm D call. V was pared by 6 bases and J by 3 bases, with 8 bases between. CDR3 size: 13 residues. Germline CDR1 reads ENHRY; CDR2 reads SYGVKD. CDR3 sequence (DNA): TGTGCCATCAGCTATCTGGACACCGGGGAGCTGTTTTTT. This encodes CAISYLDTGELFF.

The V gene is TRBV29-1, the J gene TRBJ2-1; D is perhaps TRBD2 (5 bases). The germline V gene encodes CDR1 SQVTM and CDR2 ANQGSEA. This CDR3 has 14 amino acids. Trimming removed 6 bases from V and 5 bases from J, with 17 bases in between. In DNA, the CDR3 is TGCAGCGTCCCCCGTACGGGGTTCCACAATGAGCAGTTCTTC. It yields the protein CSVPRTGFHNEQFF.

The chain recombines TRBV4-1 with TRBJ1-2; 12 bases match TRBD1. Germline CDR1 reads MGHRA; CDR2 reads YSYEKL. Trimming at V came to 0 bases and at J to 5 bases, leaving 10 bases not matched to a gene. This CDR3 region has 18 residues. DNA of the CDR3: TGCGCCAGCAGCCAAGATAGCTCCCCGGGACAGGGGGCGTATGGCTACACCTTC. Encoded protein: CASSQDSSPGQGAYGYTF.

The genes are TRBV5-1 and TRBJ2-3; 10 nucleotides align to TRBD2. The CDR3 length is 15 residues. CDR1 SGHRS and CDR2 YFSETQ come from the germline V gene. Losses at the gene ends were 2 bases for V and 2 bases for J; bases not matched to a gene: 2. CDR3 in DNA: TGCGCCAGCAGCTTACTAGCGGGGTACACAGATACGCAGTATTTT. It translates to CASSLLAGYTDTQYF.

This chain joins TRBV30 and TRBJ1-2; 8 bases are a match to TRBD1. This CDR3 spans 14 amino acids. Germline CDR1 reads GTSNPN; CDR2 reads SVGIG (reference sequence). V was clipped by 8 bases and J by 7 bases; unmatched bases: 15. CDR3: CARGTGGRAFGYTF. The CDR3 bases are TGTGCCCGGGGCACAGGGGGACGAGCTTTTGGCTACACCTTC.

This sequence joins TRBV6-4 and TRBJ1-2; 8 nucleotides align to TRBD1. Germline V lookup: CDR1 MRHNA, CDR2 SNTAGT. The V and J ends lost 6 bases and 8 bases, in that order; junction bases with no gene match: 14. This CDR3 contains 15 residues. The CDR3 DNA reads as TGTGCCAGCAGCCCACAAGGACAGGGCACGGGCGGCTACACCTTC. Its protein is CASSPQGQGTGGYTF.

The V gene is TRBV19, the J gene TRBJ2-1; perhaps D is TRBD1 or TRBD2 (6 bases each). The CDR3 sequence is 16 residues long. Per the germline V gene, CDR1 is LNHDA and CDR2 is SQIVND (reference sequence). V was pared by 3 bases and J by 8 bases, with 20 bases between. CDR3 nucleotide sequence: TGTGCCAGTAGTATCAGGGCCCGGGGGCTAGTGGATGAGCAGTTCTTC. It codes for CASSIRARGLVDEQFF.

The count of this clone is one. This chain uses TRBV5-5 with TRBJ1-5; TRBD1 might be the D (6 bases). Germline CDR1 reads SGHKS; CDR2 reads YYEKEE (reference sequence). There are 15 residues in the CDR3. V lost 3 bases and J 7 bases, leaving 17 bases between the germline ends. The CDR3 DNA reads as TGTGCCAGCAGCTCGGAGGGGACATCAGAGCAGCCCCAGCATTTT. This translates into CASSSEGTSEQPQHF.

This chain links TRBV13 with TRBJ1-2; TRBD1 agrees at 10 bases. The V gene end was trimmed by 2 bases and the J gene end by 13 bases; junction bases not matched to a gene: 7. The CDR3 runs 13 residues. Looked up from germline, CDR1 is PRHDT and CDR2 is FYEKMQ (reference sequence). The CDR3 region has the DNA TGTGCCAGCAGCTTAAGGGGGACAGGGGTACGCACCTTC. As protein: CASSLRGTGVRTF. Supplemented by reference TRBV13 and TRBJ1-2, the full variable domain reads AAGVIQSPRHLIKEKRETATLKCYPIPRHDTVYWYQQGPGQDPQFLISFYEKMQSDKGSIPDRFSAQQFSDYHSELNMSSLELGDSALYFCASSLRGTGVRTFGSGTRLTVV.

This clone was observed a single time. The chain joins TRBV5-8 to TRBJ1-2, with TRBD1 identical over 8 bases. V dropped 4 bases and J dropped 5; count of bases not matched to a gene: 13. The germline V gene encodes CDR1 SGHTS and CDR2 YDEGEE. CDR3 length: 16 amino acids. The CDR3 region has the DNA TGTGCCAGCAGCCTTCAGGAATCGACAGGGGTATATGGCTACACCTTC. Amino acids: CASSLQESTGVYGYTF.

The chain uses TRBV23-1 and TRBJ2-4; the D call may be TRBD1 or TRBD2 (5 bases each). TRBV23-1 carries the ORF label, with uncertain function. The V end lost 8 bases, the J end lost 8 bases, and 19 bases lay between the germline ends. The CDR3 length is 14 residues. The CDR3 DNA reads TGCGCCAGCTGGAACAGGCAGGGCGGGTACATTCAGTACTTC. As protein: CASWNRQGGYIQYF.

The chain links TRBV7-9 to TRBJ1-4; D might be TRBD1 (5 bases). The CDR3 contains 14 residues. Trimming pared 5 bases from V and 6 bases from J, leaving 13 bases between. The V gene's germline CDR1 is SEHNR and CDR2 FQNEAQ (reference sequence). The CDR3 reads CASSPGQGDEKLFF. CDR3 DNA: TGTGCCAGCAGCCCCGGGCAGGGTGATGAAAAACTGTTTTTT.

Comments on this clone: A single base separates this from a much larger clone, so it may be a read error. The sample carries other DNA sequences with the same CDR3. V usage is TRBV6-1 and J usage is TRBJ2-2; D not resolved. The germline gives CDR1 MNHNS, CDR2 SASEGT. This CDR3 is 12 amino acids long. CDR3 DNA sequence: TGCGCCAGCAGTGGCCTTGTGGGGGAGCTGTTTTTT. Protein product: CASSGLVGELFF.

V is TRBV6-5 and J is TRBJ1-3; the match to TRBD1 covers 9 bases. The CDR3 extends over 15 amino acids. CDR1 MNHEY and CDR2 SVGAGI come from the germline V gene. Trimming removed 5 bases from V and 1 base from J; junction bases left unmatched: 3. Here the CDR3 DNA reads TGTGCCAGCAGTCACGACAGGGGGTCTGGAAACACCATATATTTT. It specifies CASSHDRGSGNTIYF.

The gene calls are TRBV7-2 and TRBJ2-2; D gene uncertain. V gave up 5 bases and J gave up 0 bases, with 13 bases separating them. CDR1 and CDR2 from the germline V gene are SGHTA and FQGNSA. This CDR3 region has 16 residues. The DNA for the CDR3 is TGTGCCAGCAGCCGTTCTCCTTGGACGAACACCGGGGAGCTGTTTTTT. Its translation: CASSRSPWTNTGELFF.

This clone was seen once. The chain is built from TRBV19 and TRBJ2-2; 9 nucleotides line up with TRBD2. The CDR3 spans 14 residues. The germline V gene has CDR1 LNHDA and CDR2 SQIVND (reference sequence). The CDR3 loop reads CASGRGADTGELFF. Written as DNA, the CDR3 is TGTGCTAGCGGGAGAGGGGCCGACACCGGGGAGCTGTTTTTT.

J is TRBJ1-3 and V is TRBV6-6, with no clear D. The V gene's germline CDR1 is MNHNY and CDR2 SVGAGI (reference sequence). The V gene lost 7 bases and the J gene lost 3 bases, with 10 bases spanning the gap. This CDR3 has 13 amino acids. The CDR3 region is CASNPGNGNTIYF. The CDR3 region has the DNA TGTGCCAGCAATCCGGGAAATGGAAACACCATATATTTT.

The V gene is TRBV2, the J gene TRBJ2-2; TRBD2 might be the D (5 bases). Trimming took off 2 bases at V and 5 bases at J, with 12 bases between the two ends. The V gene's germline CDR1 is SNHLY and CDR2 FYNNEI. The CDR3 covers 15 residues. CDR3 bases: TGTGCCAGCAGTGAAAACTTACCGGGGACCGGGGAGCTGTTTTTT. This gives the protein CASSENLPGTGELFF.

This sequence joins TRBV5-4 and TRBJ1-2, with D possibly matching TRBD1 (5 bases). This CDR3 comprises 14 residues. V lost 3 bases to trimming and J lost 8 bases, with 17 bases between them. In germline, CDR1 is SGHNT, CDR2 YYREEE (reference sequence). The chain's CDR3 is CASSSPGAGRGYTF. In DNA, the CDR3 is TGTGCCAGCAGCTCCCCCGGGGCCGGGAGAGGCTACACCTTC.

The chain uses TRBV6-6 and TRBJ1-6; D gene unclear. V shed 1 base and J shed 8 bases, with 9 bases lying between them. Germline V gene lookup returns CDR1 MNHNY and CDR2 SVGAGI (reference sequence). The CDR3 totals 14 residues. The CDR3 DNA is TGTGCCAGCAGTTACTTGGGCTGGGATTCACCCCTCCACTTT. This encodes CASSYLGWDSPLHF.

The chain couples TRBV6-1 to TRBJ2-1; weak D call: TRBD2 (6 bases). This CDR3 is built from 12 residues. CDR1 is MNHNS, CDR2 SASEGT, per germline. With 4 bases removed from V and 7 bases from J, the gap between germline ends came to 8 bases. DNA of the CDR3: TGTGCCAGCAGTGTTCTAGCGAATGAGCAGTTCTTC. This encodes CASSVLANEQFF.

The chain combines TRBV7-3 with TRBJ2-1, with D tentatively TRBD2 (5 bases). The germline CDR1 and CDR2 sequences are SGHTA and FQGTGA. The length of the CDR3 is 15 residues. The germline V and J ends were trimmed by 3 bases and 4 bases, with 13 bases remaining between them. Written as DNA, the CDR3 is TGTGCCAGCAGCTTTCGGCCCCGGGGTTACAATGAGCAGTTCTTC. Translating it yields CASSFRPRGYNEQFF. The complete variable domain, with remaining parts taken from reference TRBV7-3 and TRBJ2-1, reads GAGVSQTPSNKVTEKGKYVELRCDPISGHTALYWYRQSLGQGPEFLIYFQGTGAADDSGLPNDRFFAVRPEGSVSTLKIQRTERGDSAVYLCASSFRPRGYNEQFFGPGTRLTVL.

V gene TRBV7-8 combines with J gene TRBJ2-7; 13 nucleotides line up with TRBD2. Germline lookup yields CDR1 SGHVS and CDR2 FQNEAQ. V dropped 5 bases and J dropped 3; count of bases not matched to a gene: 4. This CDR3 region has 15 residues. The CDR3 DNA reads as TGTGCCAGCAGCCCCGGGACTAGCGGGGACTACGAGCAGTACGTC. Translating gives CASSPGTSGDYEQYV.

The V gene is TRBV6-1, the J gene TRBJ2-2; 10 bases map to TRBD1. The junction had 7 bases not matched to a gene; V was cut back by 3 bases and J by 3 bases. The CDR3 is made up of 17 amino acids. CDR1 and CDR2 from the germline V gene are MNHNS and SASEGT. CDR3 sequence (DNA): TGTGCCAGCAGTGACCCGATGGGACAGGGGTACACCGGGGAGCTGTTTTTT. Residues: CASSDPMGQGYTGELFF.